The following is a T cell receptor beta chain sequence with its context. Its antigen remains unidentified. The entry originates in a study of cytomegalovirus exposure and HLA in healthy donors. Study findings and constraints: According to the study, 150 to 200 TCR beta chains were cytomegalovirus-associated. Subsequent analysis showed first-cohort TCR clusters tending to co-occur in around 110 validation repertoires. In vitro checks showed that three CMV-associated chains really do target CMV antigens.

CDR3 size: 18 residues. V trimming: 5 bases; J trimming: 4 bases; junction bases outside the gene matches: 9. Germline values: CDR1 SGDLS, CDR2 YYNGEE. Sequenced by immunoSEQ multiplex PCR; TCRdb stores in-frame clones only, minus some. The sample has 200,000 to 250,000 clones; roughly 80% are singletons. Material: PBMCs. The receptor's source is a woman aged 18-35 years in good health and CMV-seronegative. The rearrangement uses TRBV9 and TRBJ2-2, with 15 nucleotides matching TRBD2. CDR3 nucleotides: TGTGCCAGCAGTGTTTTACCGGGACTAGCGGGGGGCACCGGGGAGCTGTTTTTT. Translated: CASSVLPGLAGGTGELFF.